Below, one TCR beta chain is given with its context. Its cognate antigen is unknown. This record belongs to a study of T-cell memory formation after mild COVID-19. Study results and caveats: In pre-infection memory, a portion of responding clones appeared, which suggested that cross-reactive memory joined.

5'RACE primed from the constant segment yielded TCR alpha and TCR beta cDNA libraries bearing sample barcodes and UMIs. TCRdb passed the 5' RACE reads through MiXCR, listing each CDR3 protein once. The table includes fewer than 200,000 distinct CDR3 sequences, approximately 18% detected once. CDR1 and CDR2 (germline): GTSNPN, SVGIG (reference sequence). V lost 1 base and J lost 5, with 8 bases in between. This CDR3 is built from 12 residues. The chain couples TRBV30 to TRBJ2-5; D call uncertain. Sequenced input: PBMCs or a T cell subset sorted from them (not recorded which). The TCR sequence derives from a man between 18 and 35 years old who had mild COVID-19 (a few samples of this study predate the infection). Cell type and time point are not known. The CDR3: CAWSGVGETQYF. CDR3 coding DNA: TGTGCCTGGAGTGGGGTCGGGGAGACCCAGTACTTC.